The 27 T cell receptor beta chains below come from one sample, sequenced in a study of prognosis after radiotherapy for stage I lung cancer. Genomic DNA was subjected to two-round multiplex PCR for amplification of TCR beta CDR3. First-round PCR used primers specific to each TRBV and TRBJ gene. TCRdb re-analysed the multiplex PCR reads in MiXCR, keeping a single row per CDR3 protein. In the table there are some 15,000 distinct CDR3 sequences, about 18% of which are singletons. The specimen comprised PBMCs, sampled before or after stereotactic body radiation therapy (not recorded which). All receptors come from a donor of 50 years or more with non-small cell lung cancer.

This clonotype was found once. The chain links TRBV20-1 to TRBJ2-3; D is ambiguous. This CDR3 has 14 amino acids. The V gene lost 3 bases and the J gene lost 0 bases, with 10 bases spanning the gap. Germline V CDR1 and CDR2: DFQATT, SNEGSKA (reference sequence). The CDR3 nucleotides are TGCAGTGCTAGGGAGATATCTAGCACAGATACGCAGTATTTT. This translates into CSAREISSTDTQYF.

This clonotype was recorded many times. This chain uses TRBV6-1 with TRBJ2-2; tentative D call: TRBD1 (6 bases). With 3 bases removed from V and 1 base from J, the gap between germline ends came to 6 bases. This CDR3 spans 14 amino acids. Germline V gene data show CDR1 as MNHNS and CDR2 as SASEGT. CDR3 bases: TGTGCCAGCAGTGAGACAGGGAACACCGGGGAGCTGTTTTTT. Its translation: CASSETGNTGELFF.

The rearrangement uses TRBV7-6 and TRBJ2-1; 16 bases are a match to TRBD2. This CDR3 is built from 16 residues. Trimming cost V 3 bases and J 9 bases; bases outside gene matches: 5. CDR1 SGHVS and CDR2 FNYEAQ come from the germline V gene. The CDR3 sequence is CASSFLGTSGGAEQFF. Written as DNA, the CDR3 is TGTGCCAGCAGCTTCCTCGGGACTAGCGGGGGGGCTGAGCAGTTCTTC.

This clonotype came up many times. The chain links TRBV2 to TRBJ2-7, with D possibly TRBD2 on 5 matching bases. The V gene lost 3 bases and the J gene lost 7 bases, with 10 bases spanning the gap. The CDR3 is 12 residues long. Germline CDR1 reads SNHLY; CDR2 reads FYNNEI. The CDR3 region is CASSELSGEQYF. The CDR3 DNA reads as TGTGCCAGCAGTGAGTTATCGGGGGAGCAGTACTTC.

This clonotype was recorded only once. In nucleotides, the CDR3 is TGCGCCAGCAGCGTAGCACAGGGAGGTCTCGGTACACCCCTCCACTTT. This encodes CASSVAQGGLGTPLHF. The chain combines TRBV5-1 with TRBJ1-6, with D perhaps matching TRBD1 (6 bases). This CDR3 is 16 amino acids long. V was trimmed by 4 bases and J by 11 bases, leaving 22 bases between them. Germline V lookup: CDR1 SGHRS, CDR2 YFSETQ. The variable domain in full, completed from reference TRBV5-1 and TRBJ1-6, reads KAGVTQTPRYLIKTRGQQVTLSCSPISGHRSVSWYQQTPGQGLQFLFEYFSETQRNKGNFPGRFSGRQFSNSRSEMNVSTLELGDSALYLCASSVAQGGLGTPLHFGNGTRLTVT.

This clonotype was observed a single time. The chain joins TRBV11-3 to TRBJ2-7; D remains unclear. Trimming shortened V by 8 bases and J by 5 bases, and 13 bases separated the two germline ends. The CDR3 has 12 amino acids. CDR1 SGHNT and CDR2 YENEEA come from the germline V gene. CDR3 sequence: CASRRLGDEQYV. The CDR3 coding sequence is TGTGCCAGCCGGCGGCTGGGCGACGAGCAGTACGTC.

Many counts were recorded for this clonotype. This chain connects TRBV5-4 to TRBJ2-1; D is undetermined. The CDR3 length is 13 residues. In germline, CDR1 is SGHNT, CDR2 YYREEE (reference sequence). V was pared by 0 bases and J by 5 bases, with 6 bases between. The chain's CDR3 is CASSLGVHNEQFF. The DNA of the CDR3 is TGTGCCAGCAGCTTGGGGGTGCACAATGAGCAGTTCTTC.

The J gene is TRBJ2-7, the V gene TRBV11-2; D uncertain. Germline loops: CDR1 SGHAT, CDR2 FQNNGV. There are 14 residues in the CDR3. V was pared by 0 bases and J by 4 bases, with 10 bases between. DNA of the CDR3: TGTGCCAGCAGCTTAGAGCCTACCAAGTACGAGCAGTACTTC. The encoded protein is CASSLEPTKYEQYF.

This clonotype occurred many times. The V call is TRBV6-1, the J call TRBJ1-1; D is ambiguous. The CDR3 spans 13 residues. The germline CDR1 and CDR2 sequences are MNHNS and SASEGT. Trimming stripped 7 bases from V and 0 bases from J, with 9 bases between. In DNA form, the CDR3 reads TGTGCCAGCAAATATGAGGTGAACACTGAAGCTTTCTTT. Translation gives CASKYEVNTEAFF.

There are many counts of this clonotype. The chain links TRBV7-9 to TRBJ1-2, with D unresolved. There are 13 residues in the CDR3. Germline values: CDR1 SEHNR, CDR2 FQNEAQ (reference sequence). The ends were cut back, 2 bases at V and 9 bases at J, with 13 bases in the middle. CDR3: CASSLPGFYRYTF. The CDR3 nucleotides read TGTGCCAGCAGCTTACCGGGGTTTTATCGCTACACCTTC.

This chain connects TRBV28 to TRBJ1-5; TRBD1 agrees at 8 bases. This CDR3 is built from 15 residues. Trimming took 4 bases from V and 6 from J; bases not matched to a gene: 8. Germline assignment: CDR1 MDHEN and CDR2 SYDVKM. In DNA, the CDR3 is TGTGCCAGCAGTTCCTACAGGGGGGGGAGTCAGCCCCAGCATTTT. Translating gives CASSSYRGGSQPQHF.

This clonotype was seen repeatedly, ten times or more. J is TRBJ1-2 and V is TRBV19; D uncertain. The CDR3 runs to 12 residues. V lost 3 bases, J lost 7 bases, and 9 bases lay in between. Germline CDR1 is LNHDA and CDR2 is SQIVND (reference sequence). The chain's CDR3 is CASSMVGLGYTF. In DNA, the CDR3 is TGTGCCAGTAGTATGGTAGGGCTTGGCTACACCTTC. The full variable domain, rest sourced from reference TRBV19 and TRBJ1-2, is DGGITQSPKYLFRKEGQNVTLSCEQNLNHDAMYWYRQDPGQGLRLIYYSQIVNDFQKGDIAEGYSVSREKKESFPLTVTSAQKNPTAFYLCASSMVGLGYTFGSGTRLTVV.

V gene TRBV7-8 combines with J gene TRBJ2-1; D assignment may be TRBD1 or TRBD2 (5 bases each). V lost 8 bases and J lost 7, with 27 bases in between. The germline CDR1 and CDR2 sequences are SGHVS and FQNEAQ. The CDR3 spans 17 residues. The CDR3 reads CASGLTQGLGDVNEQFF. The CDR3 DNA follows: TGTGCCAGCGGCCTAACCCAGGGCTTGGGGGACGTAAATGAGCAGTTCTTC.

This clonotype was counted many times. The gene calls are TRBV14 and TRBJ2-1, with D perhaps matching TRBD2 (6 bases). Per the germline V gene, CDR1 is SGHDN and CDR2 is FVKESK. The CDR3 is 13 residues long. V was clipped by 0 bases and J by 9 bases, with 9 bases between them. The CDR3 loop reads CASSQDVGGEQFF. CDR3 DNA: TGTGCCAGCAGCCAAGATGTGGGGGGTGAGCAGTTCTTC.

This clonotype has at least ten counts. The chain uses TRBV6-5 and TRBJ2-5; unclear D gene. The germline V gene has CDR1 MNHEY and CDR2 SVGAGI. The CDR3 loop spans 15 amino acids. Trimming shortened V by 0 bases and J by 0 bases, and 8 bases separated the two germline ends. CDR3 residues: CASSYSGSDQETQYF. The CDR3 DNA reads TGTGCCAGCAGTTACTCAGGGTCAGACCAAGAGACCCAGTACTTC.

Ten or more counts support this clonotype. The chain combines TRBV18 with TRBJ2-7, with 8 bases that match TRBD1. V shed 2 bases and J 4 bases; nucleotides not matched to a gene: 7. The CDR3 sequence is 15 residues long. CDR1 and CDR2 (germline): KGHSH, LQKENI. CDR3 amino acids: CASSPTGGMSYEQYF. The CDR3 region has the DNA TGTGCCAGCTCACCAACAGGGGGTATGTCTTACGAGCAGTACTTC. Variable domain in full (rest from reference TRBV18 and TRBJ2-7): NAGVMQNPRHLVRRRGQEARLRCSPMKGHSHVYWYRQLPEEGLKFMVYLQKENIIDESGMPKERFSAEFPKEGPSILRIQQVVRGDSAAYFCASSPTGGMSYEQYFGPGTRLTVT.

This clonotype was counted ten times or more. The CDR3 DNA sequence: TGTGCCAGTAGTATGAGGCACTTTCGTTACGAGCAGTACTTC. It codes for CASSMRHFRYEQYF. This sequence joins TRBV19 and TRBJ2-7, with no clear D. Trimming removed 3 bases at V and 4 bases at J, with 13 bases between. Germline V gene lookup returns CDR1 LNHDA and CDR2 SQIVND (reference sequence). The length of the CDR3 is 14 residues. Full variable domain (outside the CDR3, taken from reference TRBV19 and TRBJ2-7): DGGITQSPKYLFRKEGQNVTLSCEQNLNHDAMYWYRQDPGQGLRLIYYSQIVNDFQKGDIAEGYSVSREKKESFPLTVTSAQKNPTAFYLCASSMRHFRYEQYFGPGTRLTVT.

This clonotype was detected many times. The V gene is TRBV19, the J gene TRBJ2-7; D gene unclear. CDR1 and CDR2 (germline): LNHDA, SQIVND (reference sequence). The CDR3 runs 15 residues. Trimming took off 3 bases at V and 2 bases at J, with 14 bases between the two ends. DNA for the CDR3: TGTGCCAGTAGTATGTGGGTCGGGCGCGCCTACGAGCAGTACGTC. It yields the protein CASSMWVGRAYEQYV.

The chain links TRBV6-1 to TRBJ1-4, with D tentatively TRBD1 (6 bases). Looked up from germline, CDR1 is MNHNS and CDR2 is SASEGT. V lost 7 bases, J lost 8 bases, and 20 bases lay in between. The CDR3 covers 15 residues. Here the CDR3 DNA reads TGTGCCAGCACTAAGGCGGGGGGCGTTGGGGAAAAACTGTTTTTT. Its protein is CASTKAGGVGEKLFF.

This clonotype was observed a few times. A much bigger clone sits one base away, suggesting this may be a read error. The chain links TRBV25-1 to TRBJ1-6, with D possibly matching TRBD1 (6 bases). CDR3 length: 13 residues. Germline V gives CDR1 MGHDK, CDR2 SYGVNS. Here the CDR3 reads CARRGDNNSPPHF. The CDR3 coding sequence is TGTGCCCGACGTGGGGACAATAATTCACCCCCCCACTTT.

This clonotype was observed at least ten times. The CDR3, as DNA: TGTGCCAGCAGCTCCGGGGGGAAGGATGAGCAGTTCTTC. Encoded protein: CASSSGGKDEQFF. The rearrangement uses TRBV5-5 and TRBJ2-1; 7 bases agree with TRBD2. Germline CDR1 reads SGHKS; CDR2 reads YYEKEE (reference sequence). V was pared by 3 bases and J by 8 bases, with 5 bases of the junction left unmatched. CDR3 length: 13 amino acids.

This clonotype was observed many times. The chain is built from TRBV2 and TRBJ2-7; D gene ambiguous. The V gene lost 1 base and the J gene lost 7 bases, with 5 bases spanning the gap. This CDR3 has 11 residues. In germline, CDR1 is SNHLY, CDR2 FYNNEI. CDR3 protein: CASSEGEEQYF. The CDR3 region has the DNA TGTGCCAGCAGTGAAGGAGAAGAGCAGTACTTC.

As to this clonotype: This likely came from a read error, as a far larger clone is one base away. The chain couples TRBV6-2 or TRBV6-3 to TRBJ2-7; the match to TRBD2 covers 11 bases. The DNA end is a closer match to TRBJ2-1, so the J assignment may be wrong. This CDR3 contains 19 residues. CDR1 and CDR2 from the germline V gene are MNHEY and SVGEGT. CDR3 DNA sequence: TGTGCCAGCAGTTACCTTGAGACTAGCGGGGTCAGCTCCTACAATGAGCAGTTCTTC. Protein sequence: CASSYLETSGVSSYNEQFF.

About this clonotype itself: One base separates it from a far larger clone, so it is likely a read error. Written as DNA, the CDR3 is TGTGCCAGCAGCTTACTGGGAGTGAGCACAGATACGAAGTATTTT. Translated: CASSLLGVSTDTKYF. The chain uses TRBV7-9 and TRBJ2-3, with a tentative D call TRBD2 (5 bases). The germline V gene has CDR1 SEHNR and CDR2 FQNEAQ (reference sequence). The CDR3 spans 15 residues.

Concerning this clonotype itself: A far larger clone is one base from this, pointing to a likely read error. This rearrangement joins TRBV29-1 to TRBJ2-1, with a possible D match to TRBD1 (6 bases). CDR1 and CDR2 (germline): SQVTM, ANQGSEA. The CDR3 runs 14 residues. This CDR3 is CSARSQGSYNEQFF. The CDR3 nucleotides are TGCAGTGCTAGAAGCCAGGGGTCGTACAATGAGCAGTTCTTC.

With respect to this clonotype: A much larger clone lies a single base off, so this may be a read error. This chain links TRBV5-1 with TRBJ1-3; D is possibly TRBD1 (6 bases). Germline loops: CDR1 SGHRS, CDR2 YFSETQ. This CDR3 region has 15 residues. The CDR3 here is CASRTSTTGGNAIYF. As DNA, the CDR3 is TGCGCCAGCAGGACCAGTACGACAGGTGGAAACGCCATATATTTT.

This clonotype was picked up many times. One junction end disagrees with the germline gene, perhaps due to a read error. The V gene is TRBV7-7, the J gene TRBJ2-3; 10 bases are shared with TRBD2. The V gene's germline CDR1 is SSHAT and CDR2 FNYEAQ (reference sequence). The CDR3 sequence is 14 residues long. As DNA, the CDR3 is TGTGCTAGCAGCTTAGCGGGAGGAAAAGATACGCAGTATTTT. It encodes CASSLAGGKDTQYF.